The entry below describes one TCR beta chain. Its cognate antigen is unknown. Sequencing was performed with immunoSEQ multiplex PCR; in TCRdb, only in-frame clones are kept and a portion is missing. The sample contains tens of thousands of clones, around four fifths of which appear only once. This CDR3 has 19 residues. The J segment lost 2 bases and the V segment lost 1 base, leaving 9 bases of the junction unmatched. The germline CDR1 and CDR2 sequences are LNHDA and SQIVND (reference sequence). This sample was included in a study of T cells in localized non-small cell lung cancer. Broader study findings: Adjacent lung exhibited a median of about 50 among the 100 most abundant tumor clones. Higher adjacent-lung clonality was associated with shorter survival.

The clonotype originates from a male donor aged 60 or over with stage II squamous cell lung carcinoma. Sequenced here: peripheral blood, sampled before any cancer treatment. The chain links TRBV19 to TRBJ1-5; 12 positions match TRBD1. Here the CDR3 reads CASSIGRDRGREGNQPQHF. The CDR3 DNA reads TGTGCCAGTAGTATAGGCCGGGACAGGGGGCGCGAGGGCAATCAGCCCCAGCATTTT.